One and the same sample provided the 32 T cell receptor beta chains below, sequenced in a study of graft-versus-host responses after intestinal transplantation. Sequencing used immunoSEQ multiplex PCR; TCRdb keeps in-frame clones, though not all of them. The data show 25,000 to 35,000 clones, roughly 80% seen once. No antigens are known for them. The sequencing here drew on unstimulated CD8+ T cells sorted from spleen or lymph node cells, taken before intestinal transplant. The receptors originated from a human donor who received an intestinal transplant.

This clone came up a few times. The chain recombines TRBV5-4 with TRBJ1-2, with D unresolved. CDR3 length equals 13 residues. CDR1 and CDR2 from the germline V gene are SGHNT and YYREEE (reference sequence). Trimming removed 2 bases from V and 4 bases from J, with 9 bases in between. CDR3 bases: TGTGCCAGCAGCTTTAAGGGAGGCTATGGCTACACCTTC. Amino acids: CASSFKGGYGYTF.

The genes are TRBV5-6 and TRBJ2-7; possible D gene TRBD2, 5 bases. Germline V lookup: CDR1 SGHDT, CDR2 YYEEEE. The V gene lost 0 bases and the J gene lost 12 bases, with 13 bases spanning the gap. This CDR3 spans 12 amino acids. CDR3: CASSLGQEARYF. For the CDR3, the DNA is TGTGCCAGCAGCTTGGGTCAGGAGGCTCGGTACTTC. The variable domain in full, with the rest retrieved from reference TRBV5-6 and TRBJ2-7, is DAGVTQSPTHLIKTRGQQVTLRCSPKSGHDTVSWYQQALGQGPQFIFQYYEEEERQRGNFPDRFSGHQFPNYSSELNVNALLLGDSALYLCASSLGQEARYFGPGTRLTVT.

The chain is built from TRBV11-2 and TRBJ2-5, with 10 bases matching TRBD2. Germline V lookup: CDR1 SGHAT, CDR2 FQNNGV. Germline trimming cut 5 bases from V and 14 bases from J; bases unmatched to any gene: 5. This CDR3 has 11 residues. DNA for the CDR3: TGTGCCAGCAGCATGACTAGCGGGCCATACTTC. It encodes CASSMTSGPYF.

This chain links TRBV15 with TRBJ2-3, with 8 positions matching TRBD2. V gave up 3 bases and J gave up 2 bases; unmatched junction bases: 4. The CDR3 length is 15 residues. The germline V gene has CDR1 LNHNV and CDR2 YYDKDF (reference sequence). The CDR3 region has the DNA TGTGCCACCAGCAGCAACGGGGGGGCCACAGATACGCAGTATTTT. Protein: CATSSNGGATDTQYF.

This clone has just a few counts. V and J are TRBV18 and TRBJ2-7, with D uncertain. The CDR3 covers 12 residues. Trimming took 3 bases from V and 3 from J, leaving 6 bases between them. Per germline, CDR1 KGHSH and CDR2 LQKENI. This chain's CDR3 is CASSPIDYEQYF. The CDR3 nucleotides read TGTGCCAGCTCACCTATAGACTACGAGCAGTACTTC.

J is TRBJ1-1 and V is TRBV29-1; D ambiguous. Germline values: CDR1 SQVTM, CDR2 ANQGSEA. Trimming pared 7 bases from V and 1 base from J, leaving 7 bases between. This CDR3 contains 11 residues. The chain's CDR3 is CSGEENTEAFF. As DNA, the CDR3 is TGCAGCGGGGAGGAGAACACTGAAGCTTTCTTT.

The gene calls are TRBV7-9 and TRBJ2-1; 9 bases agree with TRBD1. The trim removed 5 bases at V and 3 bases at J, leaving 5 bases unmatched. The CDR3 spans 15 residues. The germline gives CDR1 SEHNR, CDR2 FQNEAQ (reference sequence). In DNA form, the CDR3 reads TGTGCCAGCAGCGAACAGGGGGCCCTCTACAATGAGCAGTTCTTC. Its translation: CASSEQGALYNEQFF. The variable domain in full, with the rest retrieved from reference TRBV7-9 and TRBJ2-1, is DTGVSQNPRHKITKRGQNVTFRCDPISEHNRLYWYRQTLGQGPEFLTYFQNEAQLEKSRLLSDRFSAERPKGSFSTLEIQRTEQGDSAMYLCASSEQGALYNEQFFGPGTRLTVL.

V usage is TRBV27 and J usage is TRBJ2-7; the D gene is possibly TRBD1 (7 bases). The germline V gene encodes CDR1 MNHEY and CDR2 SMNVEV (reference sequence). V shed 6 bases and J shed 0 bases, with 12 bases lying between them. The CDR3 covers 14 residues. The CDR3 DNA reads as TGTGCCAGCAGGGAGGGGGACAGCTCCTACGAGCAGTACTTC. This encodes CASREGDSSYEQYF.

V usage is TRBV5-1 and J usage is TRBJ2-2; 7 bases match TRBD1. The CDR3 totals 13 residues. Germline loops: CDR1 SGHRS, CDR2 YFSETQ. V shed 2 bases and J 7 bases; nucleotides not matched to a gene: 2. The CDR3 DNA reads TGCGCCAGCAGCTTAACAGGGGTCGGGGAGCTGTTTTTT. It specifies CASSLTGVGELFF.

The CDR3 DNA reads TGTGCCAGCAGCAACCGGGACAGGGGCCCCTACGAGCAGTACTTC. Its translation: CASSNRDRGPYEQYF. V usage is TRBV7-9 and J usage is TRBJ2-7, with TRBD1 identical over 10 bases. This CDR3 contains 15 residues. After removal of 5 bases from V and 2 bases from J, the junction contained 6 bases not matched to a gene. Germline CDR1 SEHNR, CDR2 FQNEAQ (reference sequence).

The chain carries TRBV11-2 and TRBJ1-2; maybe TRBD1 (5 bases). V shed 0 bases and J shed 13 bases, with 9 bases lying between them. CDR3 length: 11 amino acids. The germline V gene encodes CDR1 SGHAT and CDR2 FQNNGV. The CDR3 reads CASSLEGGTTF. CDR3 nucleotide sequence: TGTGCCAGCAGCTTAGAGGGCGGGACCACCTTC.

This chain uses TRBV5-1 with TRBJ2-5, with D perhaps TRBD2 (5 bases). The J call may be mistaken, given a closer DNA end match to TRBJ2-7. The CDR3 is 13 residues long. Per the germline V gene, CDR1 is SGHRS and CDR2 is YFSETQ. CDR3 DNA sequence: TGCGCCAGCAGCTTAACGGGAACCTACGAGCAGTACTTC. Its translation is CASSLTGTYEQYF.

Here the CDR3 reads CASSLVLSSYEQYF. CDR3 in DNA: TGTGCCAGCAGCTTGGTTCTCAGCTCCTACGAGCAGTACTTC. The V and J genes are TRBV5-6 and TRBJ2-7; unclear D gene. The CDR3 sequence is 14 residues long. Trimming left V 0 bases short and J 0 bases short, with 7 bases between. Germline CDR1 reads SGHDT; CDR2 reads YYEEEE. Combining the CDR3 with reference TRBV5-6 and TRBJ2-7 gives the whole variable domain DAGVTQSPTHLIKTRGQQVTLRCSPKSGHDTVSWYQQALGQGPQFIFQYYEEEERQRGNFPDRFSGHQFPNYSSELNVNALLLGDSALYLCASSLVLSSYEQYFGPGTRLTVT.

The chain uses TRBV7-9 and TRBJ2-1; 9 positions agree with TRBD2. V lost 5 bases, J lost 2 bases, and 4 bases stayed unmatched. The CDR3 runs 15 residues. The germline V gene has CDR1 SEHNR and CDR2 FQNEAQ (reference sequence). The CDR3 DNA sequence: TGTGCCAGCAGCCCAACTAGCGGGCCCTACAATGAGCAGTTCTTC. Translating gives CASSPTSGPYNEQFF. Together with reference TRBV7-9 and TRBJ2-1, the CDR3 gives the full variable domain: DTGVSQNPRHKITKRGQNVTFRCDPISEHNRLYWYRQTLGQGPEFLTYFQNEAQLEKSRLLSDRFSAERPKGSFSTLEIQRTEQGDSAMYLCASSPTSGPYNEQFFGPGTRLTVL.

The V call is TRBV19, the J call TRBJ2-1; D uncertain. Germline V gives CDR1 LNHDA, CDR2 SQIVND (reference sequence). Trimming cost V 5 bases and J 0 bases, with 5 bases left between them. There are 13 residues in the CDR3. The CDR3 coding sequence is TGTGCCAGTAGTCACACCTCCTACAATGAGCAGTTCTTC. Translated, it gives CASSHTSYNEQFF. Supplemented by reference TRBV19 and TRBJ2-1, the full variable domain reads DGGITQSPKYLFRKEGQNVTLSCEQNLNHDAMYWYRQDPGQGLRLIYYSQIVNDFQKGDIAEGYSVSREKKESFPLTVTSAQKNPTAFYLCASSHTSYNEQFFGPGTRLTVL.

This clone was detected a few times. The J gene is TRBJ1-5, the V gene TRBV6-5, with 9 bases that match TRBD1. This CDR3 region has 15 residues. In germline, CDR1 is MNHEY, CDR2 SVGAGI. Unmatched junction bases numbered 9, after V lost 6 bases and J lost 6 bases. CDR3 in amino acids: CASSPRGTGSQPQHF. The CDR3 coding sequence is TGTGCCAGCAGCCCACGGGGGACAGGGAGTCAGCCCCAGCATTTT.

This chain links TRBV19 with TRBJ1-6; D remains ambiguous. V lost 0 bases to trimming and J lost 4 bases, with 13 bases between them. The germline V gene has CDR1 LNHDA and CDR2 SQIVND (reference sequence). The CDR3 is 17 residues long. CDR3 sequence: CASSIDRESGYNSPLHF. The CDR3 DNA is TGTGCCAGTAGTATAGATCGGGAGTCGGGATATAATTCACCCCTCCACTTT.

J is TRBJ2-7 and V is TRBV7-6; D possibly corresponds to TRBD1 (6 bases). V was shortened by 4 bases and J by 9 bases, with 16 bases between the two germline ends. This CDR3 spans 13 amino acids. Germline lookup yields CDR1 SGHVS and CDR2 FNYEAQ. DNA for the CDR3: TGTGCCAGCAGCTACGACAGGACCCAAGGGCAGTACTTC. Protein: CASSYDRTQGQYF.

The chain uses TRBV6-5 and TRBJ1-1, with TRBD1 matching 9 bases. The CDR3 consists of 14 residues. Germline CDR1 and CDR2: MNHEY and SVGAGI. V lost 4 bases and J lost 8; bases outside the gene matches: 8. This CDR3 reads CASSLAGTGGEAFF. The CDR3 DNA sequence: TGTGCCAGCAGTTTAGCGGGAACAGGGGGCGAAGCTTTCTTT.

The rearrangement uses TRBV2 and TRBJ1-2; D may be TRBD1 (5 bases). With 7 bases removed from V and 8 bases from J, the gap between germline ends came to 17 bases. This CDR3 has 13 amino acids. Germline values: CDR1 SNHLY, CDR2 FYNNEI. This chain's CDR3 is CASTLRDGWGYTF. The CDR3 DNA reads as TGTGCCAGCACCCTCAGGGATGGCTGGGGCTACACCTTC. Full variable domain (missing parts from reference TRBV2 and TRBJ1-2): EPEVTQTPSHQVTQMGQEVILRCVPISNHLYFYWYRQILGQKVEFLVSFYNNEISEKSEIFDDQFSVERPDGSNFTLKIRSTKLEDSAMYFCASTLRDGWGYTFGSGTRLTVV.

The chain joins TRBV7-6 to TRBJ2-5, with TRBD1 matching 9 bases. Germline V gene sequence: CDR1 SGHVS, CDR2 FNYEAQ. This CDR3 is built from 16 residues. V dropped 3 bases and J dropped 5; count of bases not matched to a gene: 10. CDR3 sequence: CASSFRRQGGRETQYF. The CDR3 nucleotides read TGTGCCAGCAGCTTTCGCCGACAGGGGGGAAGGGAGACCCAGTACTTC.

V and J are TRBV5-5 and TRBJ1-1; 10 nucleotides match TRBD1. Germline trimming cut 4 bases from V and 7 bases from J; bases unmatched to any gene: 13. CDR1 is SGHKS, CDR2 YYEKEE, per germline (reference sequence). The CDR3 is 16 amino acids. CDR3 region: CASSPLTGTGENEAFF. The CDR3 nucleotides read TGTGCCAGCAGCCCACTAACCGGGACAGGGGAGAATGAAGCTTTCTTT.

This chain uses TRBV21-1 with TRBJ2-3; the listed D gene, TRBD2, was not tested against the DNA. TRBV21-1 is a listed pseudogene. The CDR3 has 16 residues. The CDR3 region has the DNA TGTGCCAGCAGTCCCCGACGAGCGGGAGTGACAGATACGCAGTATTTT. Its translation is CASSPRRAGVTDTQYF.

The chain joins TRBV7-9 to TRBJ2-6; D gene ambiguous. Deletions cut 8 bases from V and 2 bases from J, with 10 bases between. The CDR3 extends over 14 amino acids. Germline V CDR1 and CDR2: SEHNR, FQNEAQ (reference sequence). The CDR3 loop is CASPITPGANVLTF. In nucleotides, the CDR3 is TGTGCCAGCCCTATCACCCCTGGGGCCAACGTCCTGACTTTC.

V usage is TRBV7-6 and J usage is TRBJ2-1; 12 bases are shared with TRBD2. The CDR3 covers 16 residues. Germline trimming cut 5 bases from V and 10 bases from J; bases unmatched to any gene: 12. Germline V gene lookup returns CDR1 SGHVS and CDR2 FNYEAQ. CDR3 DNA sequence: TGTGCCAGCAGCGAACAGTCTAGCGGGGGGGCCAGGGAGCAGTTCTTC. This translates into CASSEQSSGGAREQFF.

The rearrangement uses TRBV27 and TRBJ2-7, with 11 positions matching TRBD1. The CDR3 is 15 residues long. Germline V gene sequence: CDR1 MNHEY, CDR2 SMNVEV (reference sequence). The trim removed 5 bases at V and 0 bases at J, leaving 3 bases unmatched. The CDR3 region has the DNA TGTGCCAGCAGTGCCGGACAGGGGGCCTCCTACGAGCAGTACTTC. Residues: CASSAGQGASYEQYF.

The J gene is TRBJ1-5, the V gene TRBV19, with D possibly TRBD1 on 6 matching bases. Trimming cost V 7 bases and J 9 bases, with 16 bases left between them. The V gene's germline CDR1 is LNHDA and CDR2 SQIVND (reference sequence). This CDR3 is built from 13 residues. CDR3 coding DNA: TGTGCCAGTACGGGGGGCGAGAATTGGCCCCAGCATTTT. It yields the protein CASTGGENWPQHF.

In its sample, this clone was seen a few times. This CDR3 is CASSSPLPGQGLNEQFF. CDR3 bases: TGTGCCAGCAGCTCACCATTACCGGGACAGGGGTTAAATGAGCAGTTCTTC. V is TRBV7-9 and J is TRBJ2-1; 10 bases fit TRBD1. Trimming removed 4 bases from V and 7 bases from J; junction bases left unmatched: 13. The CDR3 totals 17 residues. CDR1 and CDR2 from the germline V gene are SEHNR and FQNEAQ (reference sequence).

The chain carries TRBV7-8 and TRBJ2-3; unclear D gene. CDR1 and CDR2 from the germline V gene are SGHVS and FQNEAQ. The V end lost 2 bases, the J end lost 0 bases, and 12 bases lay between the germline ends. CDR3 size: 16 residues. The CDR3 loop is CASSLYYGSSTDTQYF. The CDR3 DNA reads TGTGCCAGCAGCTTATACTACGGGTCTAGCACAGATACGCAGTATTTT. Looking up the rest from reference TRBV7-8 and TRBJ2-3 gives the full variable domain: GAGVSQSPRYKVAKRGQDVALRCDPISGHVSLFWYQQALGQGPEFLTYFQNEAQLDKSGLPSDRFFAERPEGSVSTLKIQRTQQEDSAVYLCASSLYYGSSTDTQYFGPGTRLTVL.

This clone was found a few times. The V call is TRBV4-1, the J call TRBJ2-7; D is possibly TRBD1 (5 bases). Germline CDR1 and CDR2: MGHRA and YSYEKL. V lost 1 base and J 2 bases, leaving 9 bases between the germline ends. The CDR3 runs to 14 residues. The CDR3 sequence is CASSQVEDTYEQYF. CDR3 sequence (DNA): TGCGCCAGCAGCCAAGTCGAGGACACCTACGAGCAGTACTTC.

As DNA, the CDR3 is TGCAGCGTCGATCAGGGGGTCCCTTCCTACAATGAGCAGTTCTTC. Amino acid sequence: CSVDQGVPSYNEQFF. The chain combines TRBV29-1 with TRBJ2-1; 7 nucleotides line up with TRBD1. V lost 6 bases and J lost 1; bases outside the gene matches: 9. This CDR3 has 15 residues. In germline, CDR1 is SQVTM, CDR2 ANQGSEA.

The rearrangement joins TRBV7-9 to TRBJ2-7; D is unclear. Germline assignment: CDR1 SEHNR and CDR2 FQNEAQ (reference sequence). The germline V and J ends were trimmed by 1 base and 2 bases, with 9 bases remaining between them. CDR3 length: 14 amino acids. The CDR3 bases are TGTGCCAGCAGCTTAGACTACCTTACCTACGAGCAGTACTTC. Translating gives CASSLDYLTYEQYF.